These 4 T cell receptor beta chains were all obtained from the same sample, sequenced in a study of chronic HIV infection and antiretroviral therapy. From the 5' RACE reads, TCRdb called clonotypes with MiXCR, one entry per CDR3 protein. The sample contains 40,000 to 50,000 distinct CDR3 sequences, about 20% of which appear only once. The sequencing sample was made of peripheral blood. These receptor sequences come from an adult who had HIV and had not received antiretroviral therapy, or was an uninfected healthy control (not recorded which).

The J gene is TRBJ2-2, the V gene TRBV7-9; TRBD1 aligns across 7 bases. V dropped 9 bases and J dropped 2; count of bases not matched to a gene: 3. Germline CDR1 SEHNR, CDR2 FQNEAQ (reference sequence). This CDR3 comprises 13 residues. CDR3 sequence: CARDRKNTGELFF. For the CDR3, the DNA is TGTGCCAGGGACAGGAAAAACACCGGGGAGCTGTTTTTT.

V usage is TRBV7-8 and J usage is TRBJ1-2; D might be TRBD1 (5 bases). The length of the CDR3 is 13 residues. Trimming took off 0 bases at V and 7 bases at J, with 9 bases between the two ends. Germline V gene lookup returns CDR1 SGHVS and CDR2 FQNEAQ. The CDR3 DNA is TGTGCCAGCAGCTTAGCGAGGGGTTCTGGCTACACCTTC. It codes for CASSLARGSGYTF.

At least ten counts were recorded for this clonotype. V is TRBV18 and J is TRBJ2-7, with 7 nucleotides matching TRBD1. CDR1 and CDR2 from the germline V gene are KGHSH and LQKENI. The V gene end was trimmed by 6 bases and the J gene end by 5 bases; junction bases not matched to a gene: 10. The CDR3 is made up of 14 amino acids. CDR3 in amino acids: CASSLLTGVHEQYF. The CDR3 DNA sequence: TGTGCCAGCTCCCTCCTAACAGGGGTACACGAGCAGTACTTC.

The V and J genes are TRBV6-5 and TRBJ2-3; 8 nucleotides line up with TRBD2. Germline V lookup: CDR1 MNHEY, CDR2 SVGAGI. The CDR3 length is 16 residues. The ends lost 6 bases at V and 0 bases at J; junction bases unmatched: 8. In nucleotides, the CDR3 is TGTGCCAGCAGCGGACTAGCAGCATCTAGCACAGATACGCAGTATTTT. This sequence encodes CASSGLAASSTDTQYF.